What follows are 12 T cell receptor beta chains derived from one specimen sequenced in a study of blood T cell repertoires in COVID-19 (dated by TCRdb to the early 2020s). Preparation of the library involved the immunoSEQ multiplex PCR assay. Entries here come from immuneACCESS through TCRdb and include only in-frame sequences with V and J called. Some clones fail to appear in such tables; in the studies checked, an unresolved V gene covers under half of the shortfall, and the cause of the remainder is unknown. This sample gives fewer than 150,000 clones in total; 87% of them show up just once. 3.5% to 4.5% of the sample goes to the ten largest clones. The sequencing sample was made of peripheral blood. The receptors were gathered from a woman between 55 and 75 years old with acute or convalescent COVID-19.

The rearrangement links TRBV28 to TRBJ2-2; D is ambiguous. Germline loops: CDR1 MDHEN, CDR2 SYDVKM. V was shortened by 6 bases and J by 6 bases, with 8 bases between the two germline ends. CDR3 length: 12 residues. The CDR3 here is CASSPGPGELFF. The CDR3 DNA is TGTGCCAGCAGCCCTGGCCCCGGGGAGCTGTTTTTT.

The rearrangement uses TRBV3-1 (or the pseudogene TRBV3-2) and TRBJ2-7, with D perhaps TRBD2 (6 bases). Germline V gene sequence: CDR1 LGHDT, CDR2 YNNKEL (reference sequence). This CDR3 region has 17 residues. Trimming took off 0 bases at V and 7 bases at J, with 22 bases between the two ends. CDR3 coding DNA: TGTGCCAGCAGCCAAGACTCGGGACTGTTAAACCGGGGAGAGCAGTACTTC. Protein: CASSQDSGLLNRGEQYF.

V and J are TRBV19 and TRBJ1-1, with D hard to call. The V gene's germline CDR1 is LNHDA and CDR2 SQIVND (reference sequence). The CDR3 extends over 15 amino acids. Trimming pared 5 bases from V and 3 bases from J, leaving 16 bases between. The chain's CDR3 is CASSFGPMGDTEAFF. For the CDR3, the DNA is TGTGCCAGTAGTTTCGGACCCATGGGAGACACTGAAGCTTTCTTT. The whole variable domain, filled in from reference TRBV19 and TRBJ1-1, reads DGGITQSPKYLFRKEGQNVTLSCEQNLNHDAMYWYRQDPGQGLRLIYYSQIVNDFQKGDIAEGYSVSREKKESFPLTVTSAQKNPTAFYLCASSFGPMGDTEAFFGQGTRLTVV.

The chain carries TRBV5-8 and TRBJ2-2; D remains ambiguous. V lost 0 bases and J lost 4, with 7 bases in between. Germline CDR1 and CDR2: SGHTS and YDEGEE. The CDR3 runs 14 residues. CDR3 region: CASSLGRFTGELFF. Here the CDR3 DNA reads TGTGCCAGCAGCTTGGGCAGATTCACCGGGGAGCTGTTTTTT.

J is TRBJ2-7 and V is TRBV21-1; the D call TRBD2 from the table was never checked on the DNA. TRBV21-1 is a pseudogene. The CDR3 is 16 residues long. CDR3 loop: CASSAALAGESCEQYV. The CDR3 bases are TGTGCCAGCAGCGCCGCCCTAGCGGGAGAGAGTTGCGAGCAGTACGTC.

This chain joins TRBV6-6 and TRBJ1-3; TRBD1 agrees at 8 bases. The CDR3 consists of 14 residues. Germline V lookup: CDR1 MNHNY, CDR2 SVGAGI (reference sequence). J gave up 4 bases and V 6 bases, and 5 bases lay outside the gene matches. The CDR3 loop is CASSTTGAGNTIYF. The CDR3 region has the DNA TGTGCCAGCAGCACGACAGGGGCAGGAAACACCATATATTTT.

The rearrangement joins TRBV7-9 to TRBJ1-2, with 7 bases that match TRBD1. The V and J ends lost 5 bases and 8 bases, in that order; junction bases with no gene match: 8. Per the germline V gene, CDR1 is SEHNR and CDR2 is FQNEAQ (reference sequence). This CDR3 contains 13 residues. The CDR3 sequence is CASSPTGPGGYTF. The CDR3 DNA sequence: TGTGCCAGCAGCCCGACAGGGCCGGGGGGCTACACCTTC.

The chain has TRBV29-1 and TRBJ2-7; D is unclear. Looked up from germline, CDR1 is SQVTM and CDR2 is ANQGSEA. The CDR3 is made up of 17 amino acids. The ends were cut back, 3 bases at V and 2 bases at J, with 23 bases in the middle. For the CDR3, the DNA is TGCAGCGTTGACACCCTGGGTGGTAACAGAGACCCCTACGAGCAGTACGTC. Amino acids: CSVDTLGGNRDPYEQYV.

The chain combines TRBV10-1 with TRBJ2-3, with 10 bases aligning to TRBD2. V trimming: 5 bases; J trimming: 0 bases; junction bases outside the gene matches: 5. Germline-derived CDR1 and CDR2 are WNHNN and SYGVQD (reference sequence). This CDR3 is 16 amino acids long. The chain's CDR3 is CASSTGLAASTDTQYF. CDR3 in DNA: TGCGCCAGCAGTACCGGACTAGCGGCTAGCACAGATACGCAGTATTTT.

This clone showed up just once. V gene TRBV20-1 combines with J gene TRBJ1-2, with 8 positions matching TRBD1. V was pared by 4 bases and J by 7 bases, with 2 bases of the junction left unmatched. Germline CDR1 and CDR2: DFQATT and SNEGSKA (reference sequence). This CDR3 is 11 amino acids long. CDR3 nucleotides: TGCAGTGCTAAGACAGGGGCTGGCTACACCTTC. This codes for CSAKTGAGYTF.

The chain is built from TRBV10-2 and TRBJ2-7; 10 bases map to TRBD2. Per germline, CDR1 WSHSY and CDR2 SAAADI. V gave up 7 bases and J gave up 4 bases; unmatched junction bases: 16. This CDR3 is 17 amino acids long. The CDR3 spells CASTPSGGLAGVYEQYF. In nucleotides, the CDR3 is TGCGCCAGCACCCCGAGTGGGGGGCTAGCGGGAGTGTACGAGCAGTACTTC.

This clone was detected a few times. The gene calls are TRBV25-1 and TRBJ1-6; the D is unclear. The CDR3 has 12 amino acids. The germline V gene has CDR1 MGHDK and CDR2 SYGVNS. V was clipped by 7 bases and J by 10 bases, with 11 bases between them. CDR3 loop: CASKAGRSPLHF. The CDR3 bases are TGTGCCAGCAAAGCGGGCCGATCACCCCTCCACTTT.